This entry features one T cell receptor beta chain sequence. The antigen is unknown. The study made its TCR cDNA through 5'RACE template switching. That step introduced a universal primer site along with UMIs. MiXCR was run by TCRdb on the 5' RACE reads, yielding one entry per CDR3 protein. Among 450,000 to 550,000 distinct CDR3 sequences, less than 25% were seen once, and the ten largest hold 16%. The sample is drawn from a study of T cells after yellow fever vaccination. Whole-study results and caveats: Post-booster repertoires contained most primary-vaccination clones again (approximately 97% CD4, roughly 90% CD8). Though it reached lower strength, the secondary response hit its peak faster, day 5 versus 15. A minor fraction of clonotypes spanned both CD4 and CD8 compartments.

This CDR3 has 15 residues. V was trimmed by 5 bases and J by 3 bases, leaving 16 bases between them. The sequencing used PBMCs, collected about 21 days after the first yellow fever vaccination. The receptor comes from a man between 18 and 29 years old who received the YFV17D yellow fever vaccine. V and J are TRBV12-3 or TRBV12-4 and TRBJ2-5; D possibly corresponds to TRBD1 (6 bases). CDR3 sequence reads: CASSGGPKGEETQYF. The CDR3, as DNA: TGTGCCAGCAGTGGGGGACCCAAGGGGGAAGAGACCCAGTACTTC.